A selection of T cell receptor beta chains follows, all from one sample in a study of T-cell reconstitution after alpha-beta-depleted transplantation in children. One entry per CDR3 protein results from TCRdb running MiXCR on the PCR reads. The sample consists of about a million distinct CDR3 sequences, about 29% of them appearing once. Sequencing used PBMCs, mostly from graft donor cells, obtained 360 days after TCRalphabeta/CD19-depleted stem cell transplant. Every receptor here comes from a boy under two years old who had a stem cell transplant for SCID, so the T cells may come from the graft donor. CDR3s include the opening cysteine and the closing phenylalanine or tryptophan. A D gene is named only where the DNA matches it firmly. Not every row has a clone size; where given, it reads once, few, many or a size class.

abundance	d_gene	v_gene	j_gene	CDR3aa	CDR3nt
-	-	TRBV4-1	TRBJ2-7	CASSQDWGTQDYEQYF	TGCGCCAGCAGCCAAGATTGGGGGACCCAGGATTACGAGCAGTACTTC
few	TRBD2	TRBV4-3	TRBJ2-2	CASSQRVLAGEIGELFF	TGCGCCAGCAGCCAACGTGTACTAGCGGGGGAAATCGGGGAGCTGTTTTTT
-	TRBD2	TRBV29-1	TRBJ2-7	CSVERWEGSYEQYF	TGCAGCGTGGAGAGGTGGGAGGGCTCCTACGAGCAGTACTTC
few	-	TRBV7-9	TRBJ2-5	CSAAPPKETQYF	TGTTCCGCTGCGCCACCCAAAGAGACCCAGTACTTC
few	-	TRBV12-3/TRBV12-4	TRBJ2-7	CASSLGRGWAYEQYF	TGTGCCAGCTCATTGGGTAGGGGGTGGGCCTACGAGCAGTACTTC
-	TRBD2	TRBV4-1	TRBJ2-7	CASRRLAETYEQYF	TGCGCCAGCAGGCGACTAGCGGAGACCTACGAGCAGTACTTC
-	-	TRBV4-2	TRBJ1-1	CASSRPGLVVTEAFF	TGTGCCAGCAGCCGACCCGGACTGGTGGTGACTGAAGCTTTCTTT
-	-	TRBV7-9	TRBJ2-2	CASSLQAKGTGELFF	TGTGCCAGCAGCTTACAGGCTAAGGGAACCGGGGAGCTGTTTTTT
-	-	TRBV12-3/TRBV12-4	TRBJ2-2	CASSSGGATGELFF	TGTGCCAGCAGTTCCGGGGGCGCGACCGGGGAGCTGTTTTTT
few	-	TRBV6-1	TRBJ2-2	CASSSIRGWANTGELFF	TGTGCCAGCAGCTCCATCAGGGGATGGGCGAACACCGGGGAGCTGTTTTTT
-	-	TRBV12-3/TRBV12-4	TRBJ2-1	CASSFDFLLNNEQFF	TGTGCCAGCAGTTTCGACTTCCTTCTAAACAATGAGCAGTTCTTC
few	TRBD1	TRBV29-1	TRBJ1-1	CSVRVGGLTEAFF	TGCAGCGTTCGGGTAGGGGGCCTCACTGAAGCTTTCTTT
-	-	TRBV13	TRBJ2-2	CASSLGVENTGELFF	TGTGCCAGCAGCTTGGGGGTGGAGAACACCGGGGAGCTGTTTTTT
many	-	TRBV14	TRBJ2-3	CASSQETGGFSTDTQYF	TGTGCCAGCAGCCAAGAAACTGGGGGCTTTAGCACAGATACGCAGTATTTT
-	-	TRBV12-3/TRBV12-4	TRBJ1-3	CASRASGWRNTIYF	TGTGCCAGCAGGGCCTCGGGTTGGCGAAACACCATATATTTT
-	TRBD1	TRBV5-1	TRBJ2-7	CASMTGTGTYEQYF	TGCGCCAGCATGACCGGGACAGGGACCTACGAGCAGTACTTC
few	-	TRBV2	TRBJ2-1	CASSDQGLNEQFF	TGTGCCAGCAGTGATCAGGGGCTCAATGAGCAGTTCTTC
-	-	TRBV6-1	TRBJ2-1	CASIHTWDGRLGDNEQFF	TGTGCCAGCATTCACACTTGGGACGGCCGACTCGGGGACAATGAGCAGTTCTTC
-	TRBD1	TRBV18	TRBJ2-7	CASSQRTGPFSYEQYF	TGTGCCAGCTCGCAGAGGACAGGGCCTTTCTCCTACGAGCAGTACTTC
many	-	TRBV7-2	TRBJ2-2	CASSRGLNTGELFF	TGTGCCAGCAGCCGAGGACTCAACACCGGGGAGCTGTTTTTT
-	-	TRBV6-2/TRBV6-3	TRBJ1-2	CASSFWGRDGYTF	TGTGCCAGCAGTTTCTGGGGAAGAGATGGCTACACCTTC
few	-	TRBV20-1	TRBJ2-3	CSARFRDQYTQYF	TGCAGTGCTAGGTTCCGGGACCAATATACGCAGTATTTT